A selection of T cell receptor beta chains follows, all from one sample in a study of cytomegalovirus exposure and HLA in healthy donors. TCRdb's table, derived via immunoSEQ multiplex PCR, lists solely in-frame clones and lacks some. This sample carries 70,000 to 95,000 clones, about 79% of them seen once, and the ten largest clones take less than 2%. Sample: PBMCs. Receptors originate from a man between 40 and 49 years old in good health and CMV-seronegative. CDR3s include the opening cysteine and the closing phenylalanine or tryptophan. A D gene is named only where the DNA matches it firmly. Clone size is given for some rows only: seen once, a few or many times, or a class if the clone is expanded.

j_call	v_call	d_call	clone_size	cdr3_nt	cdr3_aa
TRBJ2-5	TRBV7-9	TRBD2	.	TGTGCCAGCAGCCTAGCGGGGGGGGTGGGCCAGTACTTC	CASSLAGGVGQYF
TRBJ2-2	TRBV10-3	TRBD2	.	TGTGCCACCTGGACTAGCGGGATAAGTGCCGGGGAGCTGTTTTTT	CATWTSGISAGELFF
TRBJ1-4	TRBV27	TRBD1	.	TGTGCCAGCAGTCGGGGGACAGGGGGCGAAAAACTGTTTTTT	CASSRGTGGEKLFF
TRBJ2-3	TRBV18	TRBD2	.	TGTGCCAGCTCATTTGCCGAGGTGCCAGCGGGAGTCATGGATACGCAGTATTTT	CASSFAEVPAGVMDTQYF
TRBJ1-5	TRBV18	.	.	TGTGCCAGCTCAACGGGCGGGTCACAGAATCAGCCCCAGCATTTT	CASSTGGSQNQPQHF
TRBJ2-7	TRBV12-5	.	.	TGTGCTAGTGGTTCGAGACTAACTAGTTTGTTTTACGAGCAGTACTTC	CASGSRLTSLFYEQYF
TRBJ1-2	TRBV30	.	.	TGTGCCTGGAGTCTAACTTCCTATGGCTACACCTTC	CAWSLTSYGYTF
TRBJ1-2	TRBV7-9	.	few	TGTGCCAGCAGCTTCGGGGAGGGTAGCTCCTATGGCTACACCTTC	CASSFGEGSSYGYTF
TRBJ2-4	TRBV18	TRBD1	.	TGTGCCAGCTCACCAGAGAGGGGGCCTCTAGCCAAAAACATTCAGTACTTC	CASSPERGPLAKNIQYF
TRBJ2-5	TRBV18	.	once	TGTGCCAGCTCTTTCACTCAAGAGACCCAGTACTTC	CASSFTQETQYF
TRBJ2-6	TRBV5-4	.	once	TGTGCCAGCAGTACTCCCTCTGGGGCCAACGTCCTGACTTTC	CASSTPSGANVLTF
TRBJ1-2	TRBV28	.	.	TGTGCCAGCGGGGTCGGGGACTATGGCTACACCTTC	CASGVGDYGYTF
TRBJ2-7	TRBV7-9	TRBD1	.	TGTGCCGTTTTCTCCCAGCGTTCATGGGACAGGGTTGACTACGAGCAGTACTTC	CAVFSQRSWDRVDYEQYF
TRBJ1-4	TRBV30	.	.	TGTGCCTGGAGTGTTCGAATGGCAGCTAATGAAAAACTGTTTTTT	CAWSVRMAANEKLFF
TRBJ2-1	TRBV27	TRBD2	.	TGTGCCAGCAGGCAAACCGGGACTAGCCTTTACAATGAGCAGTTCTTC	CASRQTGTSLYNEQFF
TRBJ1-2	TRBV28	.	.	TGTGCCATCTCACCCTCTGGGGGGGGCTATGGCTACACCTTC	CAISPSGGGYGYTF
TRBJ1-1	TRBV9	.	.	TGTGCCAGCAGCGAAGGGACAATGAACACTGAAGCTTTCTTT	CASSEGTMNTEAFF
TRBJ2-1	TRBV25-1	TRBD1	.	TGTGCCAGCAGAAAACAGGGGGTGAATGAGCAGTTCTTC	CASRKQGVNEQFF
TRBJ1-1	TRBV4-2	.	few	TGTGCCAGCAGCTTGAGGAACACTGAAGCTTTCTTT	CASSLRNTEAFF
TRBJ2-1	TRBV29-1	.	.	TGCAGCGTTGTTAGGAGTCTTTCCTACAATGAGCAGTTCTTC	CSVVRSLSYNEQFF
TRBJ2-6	TRBV5-1	.	.	TGCGCCAGCAGCTCCCGACGTGGGGCCAACGGCCTGACTTTC	CASSSRRGANGLTF
TRBJ1-1	TRBV18	TRBD1	.	TGTGCCAGCTCACCTGGGTCGTCGGAGGGTCCAGGGGGCCGTTTCTTT	CASSPGSSEGPGGRFF
TRBJ1-3	TRBV7-2	TRBD1	.	TGTGCCAGCAGCCCCGACAGGGCCTCTGGAAACACCATATATTTT	CASSPDRASGNTIYF
TRBJ1-3	TRBV6-1	.	.	TGTGCCAGCAGTGAATCAGGGACTGGAAACACCATATATTTT	CASSESGTGNTIYF
TRBJ2-5	TRBV7-3	TRBD1	.	TGTGCCAGCAGCCCTAACCCAGGGACAGTCAAAGAGACCCAGTACTTC	CASSPNPGTVKETQYF
TRBJ2-7	TRBV28	TRBD1	.	TGTGCCAGCAGGCTGGGCAGGGGGTACGAGCAGTACTTC	CASRLGRGYEQYF
TRBJ1-4	TRBV7-9	TRBD1	once	TGTGCCAGCAGCTGGACAGGGGAGCACGAAAAACTGTTTTTT	CASSWTGEHEKLFF
TRBJ1-2	TRBV5-1	.	.	TGCGCCAGCAGCCCGGGGACACCTAACTATGGCTACACCTTC	CASSPGTPNYGYTF
TRBJ2-1	TRBV7-2	.	once	TGTGCCAGCAGCTTTGCGGGGACGTTCTCCTACAATGAGCAGTTCTTC	CASSFAGTFSYNEQFF
TRBJ2-5	TRBV4-1	.	.	TGCGCCAGCAGCCAAGACCATACAGCCCAAGAGACCCAGTACTTC	CASSQDHTAQETQYF
TRBJ1-5	TRBV10-3	TRBD1	.	TGTGCCATCAGTGACCGGACAGGGGGCGGTCAGCCCCAGCATTTT	CAISDRTGGGQPQHF
TRBJ2-3	TRBV29-1	.	.	TGCAGCGTTGAAGGGCCAGGGGATACGCAGTATTTT	CSVEGPGDTQYF
TRBJ2-1	TRBV5-1	TRBD2	.	TGCGCCAGCAGCTTGGCCGGGACTAGCACCGGGGACAATGAGCAGTTCTTC	CASSLAGTSTGDNEQFF
TRBJ1-1	TRBV5-1	.	.	TGCGCCAGCAGCTGGGATAACAGGGAGTCGGACACTGAAGCTTTCTTT	CASSWDNRESDTEAFF
TRBJ1-1	TRBV4-1	.	.	TGCGCCAGCAGCAAGGGGATTGTGAACACTGAAGCTTTCTTT	CASSKGIVNTEAFF
TRBJ1-2	TRBV5-1	TRBD1	.	TGCGCCAGCAGCTTAGATCAGGGGGCGTCGGGCTACACCTTC	CASSLDQGASGYTF
TRBJ2-1	TRBV9	TRBD1	.	TGTGCCAGCAGCGTCGGCGGGACAGGGTACGATGAGCAGTTCTTC	CASSVGGTGYDEQFF
TRBJ1-5	TRBV28	.	.	TGTGCCAGCAGTTTACTTTCAGGGATCAATCAGCCCCAGCATTTT	CASSLLSGINQPQHF
TRBJ2-3	TRBV5-4	TRBD1	once	TGTGCCAGCAGCTTGGTGTGGACAGGGGGAGAAGATACGCAGTATTTT	CASSLVWTGGEDTQYF
TRBJ1-5	TRBV19	.	once	TGTGCCAGTAGTATCAGCGCGTTTTGGGTGCCCCAGCATTTT	CASSISAFWVPQHF
TRBJ1-2	TRBV5-5	.	.	TGTGCCAGCAGCTTGTTAGTGAATAACTATGGCTACACCTTC	CASSLLVNNYGYTF
TRBJ2-1	TRBV6-4	TRBD2	.	TGTGCCAGCAGCCCCACTAGCGGGCCTTACAATGAGCAGTTCTTC	CASSPTSGPYNEQFF
TRBJ2-7	TRBV7-8	TRBD2	.	TGTGCCAGGGGGAGGGCAAGCTCCTACGAGCAGTACTTC	CARGRASSYEQYF
TRBJ2-3	TRBV7-2	TRBD2	.	TGTGCCAGCAGCTCCCCACTAGCGCCTAGCACAGATACGCAGTATTTT	CASSSPLAPSTDTQYF
TRBJ2-1	TRBV10-2	TRBD2	.	TGCGCCAGCAGTGGGACTAGCGGGAGTGGTAATGAGCAGTTCTTC	CASSGTSGSGNEQFF
TRBJ1-4	TRBV18	TRBD1	.	TGTGCCAGCTCACCAAGGGGGACAGGGTCGCTTTGGAATAATGAAAAACTGTTTTTT	CASSPRGTGSLWNNEKLFF
TRBJ1-2	TRBV6-5	.	.	TGTGCCAGCAGTTACTCATTCGGTCCTGGCTACACCTTC	CASSYSFGPGYTF
TRBJ2-7	TRBV5-1	TRBD2	few	TGCGCCAGCAGCTTTGTGAGCGGGAGCTCCTACGAGCAGTACTTC	CASSFVSGSSYEQYF
TRBJ1-2	TRBV5-1	.	.	TGCGCCAGCAGTTTCTCCGGCGGCCAGGGTGGCTACACCTTC	CASSFSGGQGGYTF
TRBJ2-7	TRBV5-1	.	few	TGCGCCAGCAGCTTCGACAGAACCTACGAGCAGTACTTC	CASSFDRTYEQYF
TRBJ2-3	TRBV5-1	.	.	TGCGCCAGCACGGAGATGGCGGGGCGCACAGATACGCAGTATTTT	CASTEMAGRTDTQYF
TRBJ2-1	TRBV6-5	.	.	TGTGCCAGCAGTTACTGGGGCCAGGGGACCTACAATGAGCAGTTCTTC	CASSYWGQGTYNEQFF
TRBJ1-3	TRBV19	TRBD1	.	TGTGCCAGTAGCCGTACAGGGGGTGGAAACACCATATATTTT	CASSRTGGGNTIYF